This entry features one T cell receptor beta chain sequence. Its target is unknown. Treatment here: oral pan-JAK inhibitor, 5-10 mg twice daily. Trimming cost V 4 bases and J 4 bases, with 17 bases left between them. The CDR3 is 15 residues long. The germline CDR1 and CDR2 sequences are SGHVS and FQNEAQ. cDNA reverse transcribed from extracted RNA served as the sequencing template. TCRdb's copy holds only in-frame clones and misses some; the assay was immunoSEQ multiplex PCR. The profile shows around 190,000 clones, around three fifths of them singletons. This sample was included in a study of CD8+ T cells in alopecia areata. Study information: The study gave treated patients oral tofacitinib at 5 to 10 mg twice daily.

Study-wide results and caveats: Normal scalp showed lower clonality than lesional scalp, especially alopecia totalis/universalis. Expanded CD8+ clones among the top 100, and scalp clonality, were significantly decreased by tofacitinib.

The receptor's source is a human donor with alopecia areata. The rearrangement links TRBV7-8 to TRBJ2-7; D call uncertain. Sequenced here: CD4+ T cells sorted from blood, sampled around week 47, from a patient treated with tofacitinib. In DNA, the CDR3 is TGTGCCAGCAGCTCACTTCGTACCCCATCTTACGAGCAGTACTTC. It translates to CASSSLRTPSYEQYF.